A single sample is the source of the 32 T cell receptor beta chains below, sequenced in a study of cytomegalovirus exposure and HLA in healthy donors. In the PCR, 60 Vbeta and 13 Jbeta primers were used. The table came from immunoSEQ multiplex PCR; TCRdb's copy has only in-frame clones and leaves some out. The top ten clones hold approximately 2.1% of a sample with fewer than 200,000 clones, around 75% of them seen once. The sample taken for sequencing was PBMCs. Receptors were obtained from a male donor in good health and CMV-seronegative.

V usage is TRBV10-3 and J usage is TRBJ1-2, with 8 positions matching TRBD1. V trimming: 6 bases; J trimming: 2 bases; junction bases outside the gene matches: 8. The germline V gene encodes CDR1 ENHRY and CDR2 SYGVKD. This CDR3 contains 15 residues. The CDR3 nucleotides read TGTGCCATCAGCGGACAGGGTAAGGCCAACTATGGCTACACCTTC. Translating gives CAISGQGKANYGYTF.

The chain uses TRBV5-1 and TRBJ2-5; maybe TRBD1 (5 bases). Germline CDR1 and CDR2: SGHRS and YFSETQ. The CDR3 sequence is 15 residues long. With 2 bases removed from V and 2 bases from J, the gap between germline ends came to 13 bases. CDR3 nucleotides: TGCGCCAGCAGCTTTCTAGTGGACATACAAGAGACCCAGTACTTC. Protein sequence: CASSFLVDIQETQYF.

This rearrangement joins TRBV7-8 to TRBJ1-3; D ambiguous. Germline assignment: CDR1 SGHVS and CDR2 FQNEAQ. This CDR3 region has 12 residues. Trimming cost V 5 bases and J 1 base, with 3 bases left between them. The CDR3 region is CASSQSGNTIYF. CDR3 sequence (DNA): TGTGCCAGCAGCCAGTCTGGAAACACCATATATTTT.

The CDR3 loop reads CASSSPRGLNEQFF. The CDR3 coding sequence is TGCGCCAGCAGCTCCCCGCGGGGGCTTAATGAGCAGTTCTTC. The genes are TRBV5-1 and TRBJ2-1; a possible D gene is TRBD2 (7 bases). The CDR3 totals 14 residues. The V gene's germline CDR1 is SGHRS and CDR2 YFSETQ. V was cut by 3 bases and J by 7 bases, with 14 bases left in between.

This clone appeared a single time. V gene TRBV2 combines with J gene TRBJ1-5, with D unresolved. Trimming took off 6 bases at V and 0 bases at J, with 12 bases between the two ends. The length of the CDR3 is 15 residues. Germline assignment: CDR1 SNHLY and CDR2 FYNNEI. The CDR3 DNA reads TGTGCCAGCAGCCTCGAGAGATATAGCAATCAGCCCCAGCATTTT. This sequence encodes CASSLERYSNQPQHF. The complete variable domain, with remaining parts taken from reference TRBV2 and TRBJ1-5, reads EPEVTQTPSHQVTQMGQEVILRCVPISNHLYFYWYRQILGQKVEFLVSFYNNEISEKSEIFDDQFSVERPDGSNFTLKIRSTKLEDSAMYFCASSLERYSNQPQHFGDGTRLSIL.

The rearrangement joins TRBV6-6 to TRBJ2-1; the match to TRBD2 covers 13 bases. Germline V gene lookup returns CDR1 MNHNY and CDR2 SVGAGI (reference sequence). The V and J ends lost 5 bases and 13 bases, in that order; junction bases with no gene match: 11. CDR3 length equals 15 residues. This CDR3 is CASSGLAGAGSRQFF. The CDR3 nucleotides are TGTGCCAGCAGTGGACTAGCGGGGGCCGGCAGTCGACAGTTCTTC.

This chain uses TRBV6-6 with TRBJ2-4; the D gene is possibly TRBD1 (6 bases). The CDR3 is made up of 16 amino acids. Trimming shortened V by 6 bases and J by 0 bases, and 15 bases separated the two germline ends. Germline V gene sequence: CDR1 MNHNY, CDR2 SVGAGI (reference sequence). CDR3 amino acids: CASSVPGQLAKNIQYF. As DNA, the CDR3 is TGTGCCAGCAGCGTTCCGGGACAATTAGCCAAAAACATTCAGTACTTC.

CDR3 region: CASSQESGDGTGELFF. The CDR3 bases are TGTGCCAGCAGCCAAGAGAGCGGGGACGGCACCGGGGAGCTGTTTTTT. This rearrangement joins TRBV4-2 to TRBJ2-2; 7 nucleotides match TRBD2. Germline values: CDR1 LGHNA, CDR2 YNFKEQ. V dropped 0 bases and J dropped 4; count of bases not matched to a gene: 5. The CDR3 is made up of 16 amino acids.

The rearrangement links TRBV18 to TRBJ2-2; 7 bases fit TRBD2. Looked up from germline, CDR1 is KGHSH and CDR2 is LQKENI. The CDR3 is 16 residues long. V trimming: 3 bases; J trimming: 3 bases; junction bases outside the gene matches: 7. The CDR3 DNA sequence: TGTGCCAGCTCACCGCCTAGCGGAAAGCACACCGGGGAGCTGTTTTTT. This gives the protein CASSPPSGKHTGELFF.

The chain carries TRBV27 and TRBJ2-5, with a possible D match to TRBD1 (6 bases). CDR3 length equals 15 residues. V lost 5 bases to trimming and J lost 1 base, with 14 bases between them. Germline CDR1 reads MNHEY; CDR2 reads SMNVEV (reference sequence). In DNA, the CDR3 is TGTGCCAGCAGTCGGACAGAACGATTCCAAGAGACCCAGTACTTC. Encoded protein: CASSRTERFQETQYF.

The CDR3 here is CASSPSSGRGWGNTIYF. The CDR3 DNA is TGTGCCAGCAGCCCAAGTTCGGGCAGGGGATGGGGAAACACCATATATTTT. The rearrangement uses TRBV9 and TRBJ1-3; a weak D match, TRBD1 (6 bases). The CDR3 runs 17 residues. Trimming removed 4 bases from V and 4 bases from J, with 21 bases in between. Per the germline V gene, CDR1 is SGDLS and CDR2 is YYNGEE. The entire variable domain, with the rest obtained from reference TRBV9 and TRBJ1-3, is as follows: DSGVTQTPKHLITATGQRVTLRCSPRSGDLSVYWYQQSLDQGLQFLIQYYNGEERAKGNILERFSAQQFPDLHSELNLSSLELGDSALYFCASSPSSGRGWGNTIYFGEGSWLTVV.

This clone has a handful of counts. This chain uses TRBV6-5 with TRBJ1-2; 7 nucleotides align to TRBD1. The CDR3 totals 16 residues. The V and J ends lost 2 bases and 2 bases, in that order; junction bases with no gene match: 8. Per germline, CDR1 MNHEY and CDR2 SVGAGI. In nucleotides, the CDR3 is TGTGCCAGCAGTTACCTTTCGGGACAGCAAAACTATGGCTACACCTTC. It yields the protein CASSYLSGQQNYGYTF.

V gene TRBV7-8 combines with J gene TRBJ1-5, with no clear D. V gave up 1 base and J gave up 7 bases, with 14 bases separating them. The CDR3 covers 15 residues. Germline CDR1 SGHVS, CDR2 FQNEAQ. The CDR3 reads CASSLGRGPVQPQHF. As DNA, the CDR3 is TGTGCCAGCAGCTTAGGGCGGGGTCCCGTCCAGCCCCAGCATTTT.

The rearrangement uses TRBV27 and TRBJ1-2; tentative D call: TRBD1 (5 bases). Trimming removed 0 bases at V and 3 bases at J, with 11 bases between. Germline loops: CDR1 MNHEY, CDR2 SMNVEV (reference sequence). There are 15 residues in the CDR3. The CDR3 reads CASSLSFPGHYGYTF. CDR3 coding DNA: TGTGCCAGCAGTTTATCGTTCCCAGGGCACTATGGCTACACCTTC.

This chain connects TRBV11-2 to TRBJ1-1, with D uncertain. From germline, CDR1 is SGHAT and CDR2 FQNNGV. This CDR3 is 13 amino acids long. V lost 3 bases to trimming and J lost 5 bases, with 10 bases between them. In DNA, the CDR3 is TGTGCCAGCAGCTTGGCTTTACGTACTGAAGCTTTCTTT. Its translation: CASSLALRTEAFF.

The genes are TRBV14 and TRBJ1-2; 8 positions agree with TRBD1. This CDR3 contains 14 residues. V was pared by 0 bases and J by 4 bases, with 1 base of the junction left unmatched. In germline, CDR1 is SGHDN, CDR2 FVKESK. CDR3 loop: CASSQDTGGYGYTF. CDR3 sequence (DNA): TGTGCCAGCAGCCAAGATACAGGGGGCTATGGCTACACCTTC.

The CDR3: CASTLGGTGGYNEQFF. CDR3 in DNA: TGTGCCAGCACCCTCGGCGGGACAGGGGGCTACAATGAGCAGTTCTTC. This chain links TRBV7-9 with TRBJ2-1, with 11 bases lining up with TRBD1. Germline CDR1 and CDR2: SEHNR and FQNEAQ (reference sequence). J was trimmed by 3 bases and V by 7 bases; bases with no gene match: 8. The CDR3 totals 16 residues.

On this clone itself: The same CDR3 also results from other DNA sequences found in this sample. The V gene is TRBV18, the J gene TRBJ1-3, with a tentative D call TRBD1 (5 bases). Germline V gives CDR1 KGHSH, CDR2 LQKENI. This CDR3 has 14 amino acids. Trimming shortened V by 6 bases and J by 1 base, and 10 bases separated the two germline ends. The CDR3 sequence is CASSPQGSGNTIYF. CDR3 DNA: TGTGCCAGCTCCCCGCAGGGATCTGGAAACACCATATATTTT.

This chain joins TRBV11-2 and TRBJ1-5, with D hard to call. Germline assignment: CDR1 SGHAT and CDR2 FQNNGV. V dropped 5 bases and J dropped 7 bases, with 18 bases sitting between them. The CDR3 covers 15 residues. The CDR3 sequence: CASSPGSGGAQPQHF. CDR3 nucleotides: TGTGCCAGCAGCCCCGGGTCGGGAGGAGCGCAGCCCCAGCATTTT.

The rearrangement joins TRBV7-2 to TRBJ2-7; D is perhaps TRBD1 (6 bases). This CDR3 spans 15 amino acids. V lost 5 bases, J lost 0 bases, and 14 bases lay in between. Germline assignment: CDR1 SGHTA and CDR2 FQGNSA. The chain's CDR3 is CASSLRDKSSYEQYF. The CDR3 DNA reads as TGTGCCAGCAGCCTCCGGGACAAGAGCTCCTACGAGCAGTACTTC.

The chain employs TRBV9 and TRBJ2-2, with D perhaps TRBD1 (5 bases). Germline CDR1 and CDR2: SGDLS and YYNGEE. Trimming left V 0 bases short and J 6 bases short, with 15 bases between. The CDR3 is 16 residues long. The CDR3 region is CASSVVPAGKAGELFF. Written as DNA, the CDR3 is TGTGCCAGCAGCGTAGTTCCCGCAGGGAAGGCCGGGGAGCTGTTTTTT. Complete variable domain (other parts from reference TRBV9 and TRBJ2-2): DSGVTQTPKHLITATGQRVTLRCSPRSGDLSVYWYQQSLDQGLQFLIQYYNGEERAKGNILERFSAQQFPDLHSELNLSSLELGDSALYFCASSVVPAGKAGELFFGEGSRLTVL.

The rearrangement joins TRBV14 to TRBJ1-3; D gene ambiguous. The V and J ends lost 2 bases and 3 bases respectively, with 11 bases between them. Per the germline V gene, CDR1 is SGHDN and CDR2 is FVKESK. This CDR3 spans 15 amino acids. The CDR3 nucleotides are TGTGCCAGCAGCCAAAATCAGTATTTTGGAAACACCATATATTTT. Translation: CASSQNQYFGNTIYF.

For this clone: Its ends do not fully match the called genes, so a read error is possible. The same CDR3 also results from other DNA sequences found in this sample. The chain recombines TRBV5-1 with TRBJ2-2, with a weak D call TRBD1 (6 bases). The CDR3 spans 14 residues. Per the germline V gene, CDR1 is SGHRS and CDR2 is YFSETQ. CDR3 amino acids: CASSRSGQPGELFF. CDR3 nucleotides: TGCGCTAGCAGCCGCTCAGGACAGCCCGGGGAGCTGTTTTTT.

The chain combines TRBV29-1 with TRBJ2-4; D is unclear. Germline V lookup: CDR1 SQVTM, CDR2 ANQGSEA. Trimming cost V 7 bases and J 0 bases, with 10 bases left between them. This CDR3 spans 13 amino acids. CDR3 amino acids: CSARLRAKNIQYF. The CDR3 DNA reads as TGCAGCGCCCGACTGAGAGCCAAAAACATTCAGTACTTC.

Worth noting for this clone: An end of the junction does not agree with germline; a read error may underlie this. The chain uses TRBV7-2 and TRBJ1-2, with D possibly being TRBD1 (5 bases). Germline V gene data show CDR1 as SGHTA and CDR2 as FQGNSA. The CDR3 is made up of 15 amino acids. For the CDR3, the DNA is TGTGCCAGCAGCTTAGTTTCAGGGTCTAACTATGGCTCCACCTTC. Its translation is CASSLVSGSNYGSTF. Filled out from reference TRBV7-2 and TRBJ1-2, the complete variable domain reads GAGVSQSPSNKVTEKGKDVELRCDPISGHTALYWYRQSLGQGLEFLIYFQGNSAPDKSGLPSDRFSAERTGGSVSTLTIQRTQQEDSAVYLCASSLVSGSNYGSTFGSGTRLTVV.

This rearrangement joins TRBV11-2 to TRBJ2-3; D is unclear. Per germline, CDR1 SGHAT and CDR2 FQNNGV. The CDR3 loop spans 14 amino acids. The germline V and J ends were trimmed by 0 bases and 7 bases, with 11 bases remaining between them. The CDR3 DNA follows: TGTGCCAGCAGCTTAGATCGAGGTGGAAATACGCAGTATTTT. Its translation: CASSLDRGGNTQYF.

This clone was counted a single time. This chain links TRBV9 with TRBJ2-7; TRBD1 matches 8 bases. The junction had 3 bases not matched to a gene; V was cut back by 4 bases and J by 0 bases. Germline lookup yields CDR1 SGDLS and CDR2 YYNGEE. The CDR3 covers 14 residues. DNA for the CDR3: TGTGCCAGCAGCTCCACAGGGGGCTCCTACGAGCAGTACTTC. This gives the protein CASSSTGGSYEQYF.

This clone appeared once. The V gene is TRBV6-1, the J gene TRBJ1-4; TRBD1 is a possible D gene (5 bases). Germline values: CDR1 MNHNS, CDR2 SASEGT. The CDR3 runs to 15 residues. Between the trimmed V and J ends, which lost 6 bases and 7 bases, there was a span of 18 bases. CDR3 amino acids: CASRYGGGGGEKLFF. CDR3 DNA sequence: TGTGCCAGCAGGTACGGGGGTGGGGGAGGTGAAAAACTGTTTTTT.

This chain joins TRBV5-5 and TRBJ1-6; D perhaps matches TRBD1 (6 bases). Germline CDR1 and CDR2: SGHKS and YYEKEE (reference sequence). V gave up 4 bases and J gave up 0 bases, with 11 bases separating them. The CDR3 runs to 16 residues. The CDR3 loop is CASSPWTASYNSPLHF. The CDR3 DNA sequence: TGTGCCAGCAGCCCCTGGACAGCCTCCTATAATTCACCCCTCCACTTT.

This clone occurred a few times. This chain joins TRBV19 and TRBJ2-5; D perhaps matches TRBD1 (5 bases). The CDR3 is 13 amino acids. Looked up from germline, CDR1 is LNHDA and CDR2 is SQIVND (reference sequence). V was clipped by 4 bases and J by 5 bases, with 11 bases between them. The CDR3 DNA is TGTGCCAGTAGTACAGGGATAGGGGAGACCCAGTACTTC. This codes for CASSTGIGETQYF.

The V and J genes are TRBV25-1 and TRBJ1-2, with 8 nucleotides matching TRBD1. Germline CDR1 is MGHDK and CDR2 is SYGVNS. The length of the CDR3 is 16 residues. With 5 bases clipped from V and 8 bases from J, the junction kept 16 bases outside the gene matches. The DNA for the CDR3 is TGTGCCAGCAGTCTAAGGGGTGCGGACAGGGTACGAGGCTACACCTTC. This gives the protein CASSLRGADRVRGYTF.

The chain links TRBV19 to TRBJ2-7; tentative D call: TRBD1 (5 bases). The CDR3 is 14 residues long. V lost 5 bases, J lost 2 bases, and 13 bases lay in between. Germline V gene data show CDR1 as LNHDA and CDR2 as SQIVND (reference sequence). This CDR3 reads CASSRPGIPYEQYF. The CDR3 DNA sequence: TGTGCCAGTAGTCGGCCAGGGATACCCTACGAGCAGTACTTC.